The 9 T cell receptor beta chains reported below all come from one sample, sequenced in a study of blood T cell repertoires in COVID-19. Libraries were prepared by immunoSEQ multiplex PCR; TCRdb keeps only in-frame clonotypes and omits some of them. This sample carries about 130,000 clones, about 85% of them seen once, and the ten largest clones take 12%. The specimen sequenced was peripheral blood. The receptor set was obtained from a man in his sixties with acute or convalescent COVID-19.

This sequence joins TRBV5-5 and TRBJ1-4; 9 nucleotides agree with TRBD1. The CDR3 sequence is 16 residues long. Germline V lookup: CDR1 SGHKS, CDR2 YYEKEE (reference sequence). J lost 6 bases, V lost 3 bases, and 9 bases had no gene match. The CDR3 here is CASSSTPGQGDEKLFF. The DNA for the CDR3 is TGTGCCAGCAGCTCGACTCCGGGACAGGGTGATGAAAAACTGTTTTTT. Supplemented by reference TRBV5-5 and TRBJ1-4, the full variable domain reads DAGVTQSPTHLIKTRGQQVTLRCSPISGHKSVSWYQQVLGQGPQFIFQYYEKEERGRGNFPDRFSARQFPNYSSELNVNALLLGDSALYLCASSSTPGQGDEKLFFGSGTQLSVL.

The V and J genes are TRBV27 and TRBJ1-5; weak D call: TRBD1 (6 bases). Germline V gene sequence: CDR1 MNHEY, CDR2 SMNVEV (reference sequence). V was shortened by 6 bases and J by 2 bases, with 14 bases between the two germline ends. This CDR3 is built from 15 residues. This CDR3 is CASRPGVIGNQPQHF. For the CDR3, the DNA is TGTGCCAGCAGACCAGGGGTTATCGGCAATCAGCCCCAGCATTTT.

The chain carries TRBV7-3 and TRBJ2-3; a weak D match, TRBD2 (5 bases). The V and J ends lost 3 bases and 5 bases respectively, with 6 bases between them. The length of the CDR3 is 12 residues. The germline V gene has CDR1 SGHTA and CDR2 FQGTGA. CDR3 sequence reads: CASSLGEDTQYF. The CDR3 DNA sequence: TGTGCCAGCAGCTTGGGAGAAGATACGCAGTATTTT.

This clone has more than one count but fewer than ten. The rearrangement links TRBV7-8 to TRBJ2-7; D perhaps matches TRBD1 (5 bases). CDR1 and CDR2 from the germline V gene are SGHVS and FQNEAQ. The CDR3 contains 15 residues. The V and J ends lost 0 bases and 6 bases respectively, with 15 bases between them. The CDR3 loop is CASSLAGARVGEQYF. The CDR3 nucleotides read TGTGCCAGCAGCTTAGCTGGGGCTAGGGTGGGCGAGCAGTACTTC.

This clone was seen once. This rearrangement joins TRBV10-3 to TRBJ2-1, with D maybe TRBD2 (6 bases). The CDR3 totals 13 residues. The V and J ends lost 6 bases and 4 bases respectively, with 10 bases between them. Germline V gene data show CDR1 as ENHRY and CDR2 as SYGVKD. The CDR3 spells CAIRATSYNEQFF. The DNA for the CDR3 is TGTGCCATCAGAGCGACTAGTTACAATGAGCAGTTCTTC.

The rearrangement joins TRBV10-2 to TRBJ2-5; 10 nucleotides match TRBD1. The CDR3 loop spans 12 amino acids. Germline V lookup: CDR1 WSHSY, CDR2 SAAADI. The V gene end was trimmed by 10 bases and the J gene end by 5 bases; junction bases not matched to a gene: 4. The CDR3 reads CATRTGGETQYF. CDR3 bases: TGCGCCACCCGGACAGGGGGTGAGACCCAGTACTTC.

The chain couples TRBV6-5 to TRBJ2-5; 10 bases line up with TRBD2. Per the germline V gene, CDR1 is MNHEY and CDR2 is SVGAGI. V was clipped by 2 bases and J by 4 bases; unmatched bases: 1. This CDR3 has 14 residues. The CDR3 region is CASSYLAGVETQYF. The CDR3 DNA is TGTGCCAGCAGTTACCTAGCGGGAGTAGAGACCCAGTACTTC.

This chain links TRBV6-4 with TRBJ2-7; 9 bases agree with TRBD1. The CDR3 totals 17 residues. Germline CDR1 and CDR2: MRHNA and SNTAGT. Trimming cost V 4 bases and J 0 bases; bases outside gene matches: 10. CDR3 sequence (DNA): TGTGCCAGCAGTGGCCTTCAGGGACAGGGAAGCTCCTACGAGCAGTACTTC. Translated: CASSGLQGQGSSYEQYF.

This chain joins TRBV5-5 and TRBJ1-1, with D possibly being TRBD1 (6 bases). The CDR3 has 14 residues. The V gene lost 4 bases and the J gene lost 1 base, with 11 bases spanning the gap. CDR1 is SGHKS, CDR2 YYEKEE, per germline (reference sequence). This chain's CDR3 is CASSVQGTNTEAFF. The CDR3 region has the DNA TGTGCCAGCAGCGTACAGGGTACGAACACTGAAGCTTTCTTT. Full variable domain (remainder filled in from reference TRBV5-5 and TRBJ1-1): DAGVTQSPTHLIKTRGQQVTLRCSPISGHKSVSWYQQVLGQGPQFIFQYYEKEERGRGNFPDRFSARQFPNYSSELNVNALLLGDSALYLCASSVQGTNTEAFFGQGTRLTVV.